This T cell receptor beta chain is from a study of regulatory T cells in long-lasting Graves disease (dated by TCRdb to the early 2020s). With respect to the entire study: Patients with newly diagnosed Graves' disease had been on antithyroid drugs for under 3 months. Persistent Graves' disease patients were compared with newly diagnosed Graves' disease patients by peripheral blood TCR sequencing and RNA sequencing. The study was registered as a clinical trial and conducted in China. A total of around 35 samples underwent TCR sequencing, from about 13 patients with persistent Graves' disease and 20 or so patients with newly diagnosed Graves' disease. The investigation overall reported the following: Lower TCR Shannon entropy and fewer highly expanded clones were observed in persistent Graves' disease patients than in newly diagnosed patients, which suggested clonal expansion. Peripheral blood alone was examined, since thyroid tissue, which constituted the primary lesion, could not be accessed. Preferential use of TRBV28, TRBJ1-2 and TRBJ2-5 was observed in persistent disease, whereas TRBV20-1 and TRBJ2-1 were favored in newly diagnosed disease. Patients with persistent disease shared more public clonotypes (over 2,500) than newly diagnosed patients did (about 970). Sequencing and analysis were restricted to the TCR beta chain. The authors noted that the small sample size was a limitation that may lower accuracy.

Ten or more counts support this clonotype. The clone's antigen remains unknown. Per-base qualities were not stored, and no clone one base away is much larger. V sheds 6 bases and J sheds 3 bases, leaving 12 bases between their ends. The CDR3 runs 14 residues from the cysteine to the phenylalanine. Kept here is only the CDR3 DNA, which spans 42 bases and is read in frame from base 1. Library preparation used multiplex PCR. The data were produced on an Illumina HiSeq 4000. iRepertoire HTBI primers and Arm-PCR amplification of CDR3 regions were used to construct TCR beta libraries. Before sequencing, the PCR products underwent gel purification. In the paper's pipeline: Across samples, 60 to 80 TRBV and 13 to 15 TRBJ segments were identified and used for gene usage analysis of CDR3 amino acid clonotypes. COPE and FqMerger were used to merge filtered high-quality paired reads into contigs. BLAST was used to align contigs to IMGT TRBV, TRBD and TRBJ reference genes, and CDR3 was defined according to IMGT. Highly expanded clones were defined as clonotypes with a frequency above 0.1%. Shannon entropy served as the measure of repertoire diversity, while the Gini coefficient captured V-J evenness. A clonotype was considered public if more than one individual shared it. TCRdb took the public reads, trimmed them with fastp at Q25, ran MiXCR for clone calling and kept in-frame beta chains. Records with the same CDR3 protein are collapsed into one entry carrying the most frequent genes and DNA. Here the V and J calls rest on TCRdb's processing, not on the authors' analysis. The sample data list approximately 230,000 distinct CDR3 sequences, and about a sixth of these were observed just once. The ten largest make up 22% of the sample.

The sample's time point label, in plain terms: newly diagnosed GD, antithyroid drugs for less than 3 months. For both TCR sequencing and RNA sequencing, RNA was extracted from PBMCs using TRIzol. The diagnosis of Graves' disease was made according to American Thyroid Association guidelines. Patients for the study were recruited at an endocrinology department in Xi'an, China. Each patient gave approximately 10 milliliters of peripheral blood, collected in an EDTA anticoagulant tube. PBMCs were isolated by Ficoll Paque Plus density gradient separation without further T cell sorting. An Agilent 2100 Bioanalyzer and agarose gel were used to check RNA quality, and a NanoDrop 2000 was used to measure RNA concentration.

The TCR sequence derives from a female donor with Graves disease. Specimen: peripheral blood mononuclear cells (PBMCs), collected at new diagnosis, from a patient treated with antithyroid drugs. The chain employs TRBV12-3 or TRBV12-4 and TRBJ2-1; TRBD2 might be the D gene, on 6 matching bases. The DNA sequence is TGTGCCAGCAGACCGGGAGTAGGCTACAATGAGCAGTTCTTC. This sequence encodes CASRPGVGYNEQFF.